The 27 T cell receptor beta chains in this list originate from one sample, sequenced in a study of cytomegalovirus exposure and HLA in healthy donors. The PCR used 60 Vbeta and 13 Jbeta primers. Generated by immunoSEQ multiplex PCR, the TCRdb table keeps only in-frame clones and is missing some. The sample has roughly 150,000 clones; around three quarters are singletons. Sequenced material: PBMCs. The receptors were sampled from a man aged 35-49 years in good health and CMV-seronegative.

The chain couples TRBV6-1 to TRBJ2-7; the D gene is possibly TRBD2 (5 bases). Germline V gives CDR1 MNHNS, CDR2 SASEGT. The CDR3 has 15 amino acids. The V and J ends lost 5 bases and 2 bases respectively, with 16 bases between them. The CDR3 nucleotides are TGTGCCAGCAGTCAAGAAGCGGAAGTCCCCTACGAGCAGTACTTC. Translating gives CASSQEAEVPYEQYF.

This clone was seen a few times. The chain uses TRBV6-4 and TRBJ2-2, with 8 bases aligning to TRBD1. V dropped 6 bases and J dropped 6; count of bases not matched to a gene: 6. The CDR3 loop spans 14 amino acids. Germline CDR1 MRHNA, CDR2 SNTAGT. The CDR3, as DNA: TGTGCCAGCAGCAACCGGGACAGGTCCGGGGAGCTGTTTTTT. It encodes CASSNRDRSGELFF.

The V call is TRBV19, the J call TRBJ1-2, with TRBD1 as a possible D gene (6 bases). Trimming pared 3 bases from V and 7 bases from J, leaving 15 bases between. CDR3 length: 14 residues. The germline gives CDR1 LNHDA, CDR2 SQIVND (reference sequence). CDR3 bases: TGTGCCAGTAGTATCGACAGGTGGTCGGTTGGCTACACCTTC. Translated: CASSIDRWSVGYTF.

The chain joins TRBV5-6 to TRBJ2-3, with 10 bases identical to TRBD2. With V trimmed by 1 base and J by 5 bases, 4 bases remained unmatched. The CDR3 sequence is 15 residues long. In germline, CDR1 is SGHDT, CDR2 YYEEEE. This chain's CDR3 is CASSLPSGSRDTQYF. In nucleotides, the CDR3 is TGTGCCAGCAGCTTGCCTAGCGGGAGTAGAGATACGCAGTATTTT.

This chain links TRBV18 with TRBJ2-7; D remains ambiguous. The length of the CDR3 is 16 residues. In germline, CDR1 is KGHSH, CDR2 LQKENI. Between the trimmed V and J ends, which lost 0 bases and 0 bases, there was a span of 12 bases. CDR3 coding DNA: TGTGCCAGCTCACCACCACTTCAACCGAGCTCCTACGAGCAGTACTTC. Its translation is CASSPPLQPSSYEQYF.

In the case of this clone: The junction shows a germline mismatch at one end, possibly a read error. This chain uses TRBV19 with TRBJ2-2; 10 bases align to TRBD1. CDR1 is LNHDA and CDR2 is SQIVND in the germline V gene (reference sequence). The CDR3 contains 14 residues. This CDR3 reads CASKGTGDTGELLF. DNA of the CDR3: TGTGCCAGCAAGGGGACAGGGGACACCGGGGAGCTGCTTTTT.

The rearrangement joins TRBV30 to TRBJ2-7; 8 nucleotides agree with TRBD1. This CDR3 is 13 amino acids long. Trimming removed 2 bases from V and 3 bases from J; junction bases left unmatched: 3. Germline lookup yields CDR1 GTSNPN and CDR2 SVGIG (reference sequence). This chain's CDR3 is CAWSLGTGYEQYF. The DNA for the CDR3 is TGTGCCTGGAGTCTCGGGACAGGCTACGAGCAGTACTTC.

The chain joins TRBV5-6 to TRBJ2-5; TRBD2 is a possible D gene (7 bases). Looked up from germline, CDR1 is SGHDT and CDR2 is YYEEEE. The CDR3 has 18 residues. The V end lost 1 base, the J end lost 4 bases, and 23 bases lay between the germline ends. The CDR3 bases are TGTGCCAGCAGCTTGTTATTGGAGAGTGGGGGGGCTACAGAGACCCAGTACTTC. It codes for CASSLLLESGGATETQYF.

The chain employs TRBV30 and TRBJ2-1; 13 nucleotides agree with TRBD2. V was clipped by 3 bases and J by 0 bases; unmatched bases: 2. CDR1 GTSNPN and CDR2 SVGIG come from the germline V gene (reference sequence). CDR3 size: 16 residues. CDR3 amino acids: CAWSGLAGDSYNEQFF. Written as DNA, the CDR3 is TGTGCCTGGAGCGGACTAGCGGGAGACTCCTACAATGAGCAGTTCTTC.

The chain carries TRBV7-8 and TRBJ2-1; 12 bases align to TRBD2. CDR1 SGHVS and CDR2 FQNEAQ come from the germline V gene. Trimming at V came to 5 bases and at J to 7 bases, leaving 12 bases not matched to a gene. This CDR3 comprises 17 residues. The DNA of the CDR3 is TGTGCCAGCAGCATAATAGTGGCTAGCGGGAGGGATAATGAGCAGTTCTTC. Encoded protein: CASSIIVASGRDNEQFF.

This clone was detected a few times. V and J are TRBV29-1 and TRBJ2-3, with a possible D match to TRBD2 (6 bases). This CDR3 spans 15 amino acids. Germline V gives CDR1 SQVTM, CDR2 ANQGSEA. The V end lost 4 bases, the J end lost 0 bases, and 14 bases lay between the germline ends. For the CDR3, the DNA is TGCAGCGTTGTTGGAGGGACCACTAGCACAGATACGCAGTATTTT. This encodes CSVVGGTTSTDTQYF.

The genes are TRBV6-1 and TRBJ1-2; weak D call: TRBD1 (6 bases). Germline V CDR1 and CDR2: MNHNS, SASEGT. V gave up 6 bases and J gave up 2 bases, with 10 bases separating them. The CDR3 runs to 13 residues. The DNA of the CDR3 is TGTGCCAGCAGCGCGGACAGAAACTATGGCTACACCTTC. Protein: CASSADRNYGYTF.

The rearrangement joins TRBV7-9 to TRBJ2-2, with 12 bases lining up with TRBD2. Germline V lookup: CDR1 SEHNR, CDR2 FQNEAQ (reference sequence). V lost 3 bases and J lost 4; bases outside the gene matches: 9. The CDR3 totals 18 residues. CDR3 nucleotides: TGTGCCAGCAGCTTTCGACTAGCGGGGGCACGGGGCACCGGGGAGCTGTTTTTT. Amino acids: CASSFRLAGARGTGELFF.

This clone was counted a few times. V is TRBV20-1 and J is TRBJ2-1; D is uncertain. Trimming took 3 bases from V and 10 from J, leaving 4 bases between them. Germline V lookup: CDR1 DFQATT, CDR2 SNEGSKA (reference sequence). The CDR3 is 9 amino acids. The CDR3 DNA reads TGCAGTGCTAGGAGGGAGCAGTTCTTC. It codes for CSARREQFF.

CDR3 sequence (DNA): TGCGCCAGCAGTGTTCGGGTAGTAGCCTACGAGCAGTACTTC. This gives the protein CASSVRVVAYEQYF. The chain recombines TRBV5-1 with TRBJ2-7; no clear D. From germline, CDR1 is SGHRS and CDR2 YFSETQ. The CDR3 extends over 14 amino acids. Trimming cost V 5 bases and J 2 bases, with 14 bases left between them.

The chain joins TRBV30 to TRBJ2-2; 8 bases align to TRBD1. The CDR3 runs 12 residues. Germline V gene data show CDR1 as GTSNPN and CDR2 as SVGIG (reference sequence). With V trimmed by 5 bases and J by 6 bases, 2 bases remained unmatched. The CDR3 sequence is CAWDRGPGELFF. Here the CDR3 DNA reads TGTGCCTGGGACAGGGGTCCCGGGGAGCTGTTTTTT.

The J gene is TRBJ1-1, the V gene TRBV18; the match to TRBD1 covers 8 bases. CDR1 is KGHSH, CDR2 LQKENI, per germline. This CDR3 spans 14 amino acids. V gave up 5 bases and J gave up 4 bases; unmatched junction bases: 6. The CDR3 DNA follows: TGTGCCAGCTCATCTCAGGGGGCGTTCACTGAAGCTTTCTTT. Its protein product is CASSSQGAFTEAFF.

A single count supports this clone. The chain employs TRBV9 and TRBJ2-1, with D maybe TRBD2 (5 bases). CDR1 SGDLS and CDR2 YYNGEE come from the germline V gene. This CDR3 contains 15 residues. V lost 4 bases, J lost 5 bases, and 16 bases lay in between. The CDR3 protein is CASSPSGPGDNEQFF. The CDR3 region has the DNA TGTGCCAGCAGCCCGAGCGGTCCCGGGGACAATGAGCAGTTCTTC.

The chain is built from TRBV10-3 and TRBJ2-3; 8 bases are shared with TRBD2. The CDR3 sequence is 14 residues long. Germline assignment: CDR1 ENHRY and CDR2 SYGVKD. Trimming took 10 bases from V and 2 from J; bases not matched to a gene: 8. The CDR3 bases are TGTGCCAACGGGCTAGCGGGTAACACAGATACGCAGTATTTT. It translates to CANGLAGNTDTQYF.

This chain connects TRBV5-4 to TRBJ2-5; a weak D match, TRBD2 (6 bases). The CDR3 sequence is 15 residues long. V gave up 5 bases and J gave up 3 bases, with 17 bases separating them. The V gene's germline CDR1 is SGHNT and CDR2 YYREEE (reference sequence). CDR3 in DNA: TGTGCCAGCAGTCACTCGGGACTGTGGGAAGAGACCCAGTACTTC. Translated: CASSHSGLWEETQYF.

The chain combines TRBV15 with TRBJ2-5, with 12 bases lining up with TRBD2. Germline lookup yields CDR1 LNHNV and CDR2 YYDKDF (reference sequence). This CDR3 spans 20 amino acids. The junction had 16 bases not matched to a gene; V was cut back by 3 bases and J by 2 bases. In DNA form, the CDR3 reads TGTGCCACCAGCAGGAGGACCCCGGGACTAGCGGGCCTGGAGCAAGAGACCCAGTACTTC. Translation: CATSRRTPGLAGLEQETQYF.

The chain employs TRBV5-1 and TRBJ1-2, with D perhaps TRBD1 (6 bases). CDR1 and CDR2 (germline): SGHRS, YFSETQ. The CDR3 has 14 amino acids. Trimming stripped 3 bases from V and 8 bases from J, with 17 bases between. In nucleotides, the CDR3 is TGCGCCAGCAGCTCGACAGGAGACCTCTCCGGCTACACCTTC. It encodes CASSSTGDLSGYTF.

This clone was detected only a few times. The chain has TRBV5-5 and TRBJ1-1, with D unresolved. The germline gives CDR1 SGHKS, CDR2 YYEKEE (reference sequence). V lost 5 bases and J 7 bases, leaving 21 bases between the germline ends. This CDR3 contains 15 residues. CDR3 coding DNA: TGTGCCAGCAGACCGAGTAAGAACGGGTTTGATGAAGCTTTCTTT. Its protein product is CASRPSKNGFDEAFF.

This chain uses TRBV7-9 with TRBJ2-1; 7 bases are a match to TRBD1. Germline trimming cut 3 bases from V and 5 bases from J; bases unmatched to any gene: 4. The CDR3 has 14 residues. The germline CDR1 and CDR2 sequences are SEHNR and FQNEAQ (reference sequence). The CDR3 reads CASSFGTVNNEQFF. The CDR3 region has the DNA TGTGCCAGCAGCTTCGGGACAGTGAACAATGAGCAGTTCTTC.

The CDR3 is CASSPRTGMGEQYF. The CDR3 bases are TGTGCCAGCAGTCCCCGGACAGGGATGGGCGAGCAGTACTTC. The genes are TRBV27 and TRBJ2-7; 8 bases fit TRBD1. The CDR3 sequence is 14 residues long. The V and J ends lost 5 bases and 6 bases, in that order; junction bases with no gene match: 9. CDR1 is MNHEY, CDR2 SMNVEV, per germline (reference sequence).

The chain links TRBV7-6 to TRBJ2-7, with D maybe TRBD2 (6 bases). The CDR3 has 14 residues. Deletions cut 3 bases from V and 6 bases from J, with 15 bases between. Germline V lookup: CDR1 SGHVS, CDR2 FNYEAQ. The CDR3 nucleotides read TGTGCCAGCAGCTTTGGGACTGCCCCTTGCGAGCAGTACTTC. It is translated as CASSFGTAPCEQYF.

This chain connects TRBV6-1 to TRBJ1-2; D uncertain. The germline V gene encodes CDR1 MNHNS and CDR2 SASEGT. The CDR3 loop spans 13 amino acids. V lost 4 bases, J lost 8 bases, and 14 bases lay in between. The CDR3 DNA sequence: TGTGCCAGCAGTGTTTCGAGGGTTGAGGGCTACACCTTC. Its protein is CASSVSRVEGYTF.